The 4 T cell receptor beta chains below were found in one sample sequenced in a study of human T cells and chemical hapten exposure. Time point indicated: patch test 1, 2 weeks after DPC sensitization. Noted treatment: therapeutic diphenylcyclopropenone sensitization with weekly scalp DPC. TCRdb analysed the RACE reads with MiXCR anew, one entry per CDR3 protein. Of around 120,000 distinct CDR3 sequences listed, approximately 13% are singletons. The specimen was whole blood, collected in connection with sensitization to the hapten diphenylcyclopropenone (DPC). The receptors were gathered from a man younger than 30 with alopecia areata. Some clones in this sample may be carry-over from other donors' samples.

This clonotype showed up many times. The rearrangement joins TRBV28 to TRBJ1-1; possibly TRBD1 for D (5 bases). CDR3 length equals 14 residues. V shed 2 bases and J shed 3 bases, with 10 bases lying between them. Germline CDR1 reads MDHEN; CDR2 reads SYDVKM. The CDR3 spells CASSLRGIDTEAFF. The CDR3 nucleotides are TGTGCCAGCAGTTTACGGGGGATTGACACTGAAGCTTTCTTT.

This clonotype was recorded a few times. The genes are TRBV3-1 and TRBJ1-4; 7 bases are a match to TRBD1. J gave up 0 bases and V 4 bases, and 2 bases lay outside the gene matches. The V gene's germline CDR1 is LGHDT and CDR2 YNNKEL (reference sequence). The CDR3 runs to 15 residues. The DNA for the CDR3 is TGTGCCAGCAGCCGTGGGACAGCAACTAATGAAAAACTGTTTTTT. Protein sequence: CASSRGTATNEKLFF. Combining the CDR3 with reference TRBV3-1 and TRBJ1-4 gives the whole variable domain DTAVSQTPKYLVTQMGNDKSIKCEQNLGHDTMYWYKQDSKKFLKIMFSYNNKELIINETVPNRFSPKSPDKAHLNLHINSLELGDSAVYFCASSRGTATNEKLFFGSGTQLSVL.

The chain uses TRBV9 and TRBJ1-3; D gene ambiguous. This CDR3 region has 16 residues. Deletions cut 1 base from V and 6 bases from J, with 17 bases between. The germline V gene has CDR1 SGDLS and CDR2 YYNGEE. The CDR3 loop reads CASSVSGQAMTNTIYF. The DNA for the CDR3 is TGTGCCAGCAGCGTATCTGGGCAAGCTATGACAAACACCATATATTTT.

This clonotype was observed at least ten times. The J gene is TRBJ2-5, the V gene TRBV18; D uncertain. The CDR3 is made up of 13 amino acids. V lost 3 bases and J 2 bases, leaving 7 bases between the germline ends. CDR1 is KGHSH and CDR2 is LQKENI in the germline V gene. CDR3 residues: CASSPQRQETQYF. The DNA of the CDR3 is TGTGCCAGCTCACCGCAAAGACAAGAGACCCAGTACTTC. Full variable domain (outside the CDR3, taken from reference TRBV18 and TRBJ2-5): NAGVMQNPRHLVRRRGQEARLRCSPMKGHSHVYWYRQLPEEGLKFMVYLQKENIIDESGMPKERFSAEFPKEGPSILRIQQVVRGDSAAYFCASSPQRQETQYFGPGTRLLVL.